A single sample gave rise to the 32 T cell receptor beta chains below, sequenced in a study of CD8 T cells in ankylosing spondylitis. TCRdb processed the 5' RACE reads anew with MiXCR; each CDR3 protein has one entry. This sample yields 130,000 or so distinct CDR3 sequences, of which approximately 10% are seen a single time; around 4.1% belongs to the top ten. Sequences were obtained from blood, either unsorted or a sorted T cell fraction (not recorded which). The receptors come from a female donor with ankylosing spondylitis or in good health (not recorded which).

This clonotype has at least ten counts. This sequence joins TRBV5-1 and TRBJ2-1; 10 bases align to TRBD2. Germline V lookup: CDR1 SGHRS, CDR2 YFSETQ. V was pared by 4 bases and J by 2 bases, with 3 bases of the junction left unmatched. The CDR3 is 15 amino acids. CDR3 in amino acids: CASSRGTSAYNEQFF. In DNA, the CDR3 is TGCGCCAGCAGCAGAGGGACTAGCGCCTACAATGAGCAGTTCTTC.

This clonotype was recorded many times. The chain uses TRBV5-4 and TRBJ2-3; D is ambiguous. The V end lost 3 bases, the J end lost 4 bases, and 9 bases lay between the germline ends. The CDR3 is 13 residues long. Germline V lookup: CDR1 SGHNT, CDR2 YYREEE (reference sequence). CDR3 protein: CASSSPVADTQYF. DNA of the CDR3: TGTGCCAGCAGCTCCCCAGTCGCAGATACGCAGTATTTT.

There are many counts of this clonotype. The chain employs TRBV19 and TRBJ2-1; maybe TRBD1 (6 bases). From germline, CDR1 is LNHDA and CDR2 SQIVND (reference sequence). The V end lost 5 bases, the J end lost 12 bases, and 17 bases lay between the germline ends. This CDR3 contains 13 residues. The CDR3: CASSAMQGSWQFF. The CDR3 bases are TGTGCCAGTAGTGCTATGCAGGGGTCCTGGCAGTTCTTC.

This clonotype has ten or more counts. The CDR3 loop is CASRIQGVYNEQFF. The CDR3 region has the DNA TGTGCCAGCAGGATACAGGGGGTCTACAATGAGCAGTTCTTC. The chain recombines TRBV12-3 or TRBV12-4 with TRBJ2-1; 8 positions match TRBD1. This CDR3 spans 14 amino acids. J was trimmed by 3 bases and V by 6 bases; bases with no gene match: 4.

This sequence joins TRBV6-5 and TRBJ1-2; D call uncertain. The V end was cut by 5 bases, the J end by 4 bases, with 8 bases between. CDR1 is MNHEY and CDR2 is SVGAGI in the germline V gene. The CDR3 runs 12 residues. The CDR3, as DNA: TGTGCCAGCAGTCCGGGGATCTATGGCTACACCTTC. Protein product: CASSPGIYGYTF.

This clonotype was picked up many times. The V call is TRBV5-1, the J call TRBJ2-7, with D possibly TRBD1 on 6 matching bases. CDR1 SGHRS and CDR2 YFSETQ come from the germline V gene. The CDR3 has 14 residues. The germline V and J ends were trimmed by 4 bases and 1 base, with 12 bases remaining between them. The CDR3 nucleotides are TGCGCCAGCAGCCAAGGGCAGGGGTCCTACGAGCAGTACTTC. It specifies CASSQGQGSYEQYF.

This clonotype was observed at least ten times. The rearrangement joins TRBV3-1 to TRBJ2-7; D is unresolved. Trimming cost V 1 base and J 5 bases, with 6 bases left between them. The germline V gene has CDR1 LGHDT and CDR2 YNNKEL (reference sequence). The CDR3 extends over 12 amino acids. CDR3 sequence: CASSQVYHEQYF. The CDR3, as DNA: TGTGCCAGCAGCCAAGTGTACCACGAGCAGTACTTC.

The sample holds many counts of this clonotype. The chain joins TRBV7-8 to TRBJ1-5, with D hard to call. V lost 1 base to trimming and J lost 9 bases, with 13 bases between them. This CDR3 comprises 14 residues. Germline CDR1 and CDR2: SGHVS and FQNEAQ. The CDR3 DNA sequence: TGTGCCAGCAGCTTAGAAGAGTGGAGTGGGCCCCAGCATTTT. Translated, it gives CASSLEEWSGPQHF.

This clonotype has a count of ten or more. This chain connects TRBV15 to TRBJ2-2, with D perhaps TRBD1 or TRBD2 (5 bases each). The V end was cut by 2 bases, the J end by 6 bases, with 13 bases between. This CDR3 has 15 residues. Germline CDR1 is LNHNV and CDR2 is YYDKDF (reference sequence). The CDR3 nucleotides are TGTGCCACCAGCAGATCTCGGGACCTCCCCGGGGAGCTGTTTTTT. Translating it yields CATSRSRDLPGELFF.

This clonotype showed up many times. The chain links TRBV20-1 to TRBJ1-2, with no clear D. There are 12 residues in the CDR3. Trimming cost V 3 bases and J 4 bases, with 9 bases left between them. CDR1 and CDR2 (germline): DFQATT, SNEGSKA (reference sequence). CDR3 DNA: TGCAGTGCTAGCATCGGGCCCTATGGCTACACCTTC. This encodes CSASIGPYGYTF.

V is TRBV7-7 and J is TRBJ2-2, with D tentatively TRBD1 (5 bases). Between the trimmed V and J ends, which lost 1 base and 2 bases, there was a span of 8 bases. Germline V lookup: CDR1 SSHAT, CDR2 FNYEAQ (reference sequence). CDR3 length equals 15 residues. CDR3 residues: CASSLEGPNTGELFF. CDR3 DNA: TGTGCCAGCAGCTTAGAGGGGCCCAACACCGGGGAGCTGTTTTTT.

At least ten counts were recorded for this clonotype. The chain joins TRBV7-8 to TRBJ1-4, with 7 bases fitting TRBD1. The germline V gene encodes CDR1 SGHVS and CDR2 FQNEAQ. The CDR3 spans 14 residues. The V segment lost 5 bases and the J segment 8 bases; nucleotides outside the gene matches: 8. The CDR3 protein is CASSPTGNEEKLFF. The CDR3 nucleotides are TGTGCCAGCAGCCCGACAGGGAATGAGGAAAAACTGTTTTTT.

This clonotype came up many times. The chain combines TRBV5-1 with TRBJ1-4, with no clear D. The CDR3 consists of 14 residues. V was trimmed by 2 bases and J by 3 bases, leaving 8 bases between them. Germline CDR1 reads SGHRS; CDR2 reads YFSETQ. CDR3 in DNA: TGCGCCAGCAGCTTCGGCCCCTCTAATGAAAAACTGTTTTTT. Translation gives CASSFGPSNEKLFF.

This chain joins TRBV9 and TRBJ2-1, with 8 positions matching TRBD2. CDR3 length: 17 residues. The V segment lost 0 bases and the J segment 2 bases; nucleotides outside the gene matches: 7. Germline CDR1 reads SGDLS; CDR2 reads YYNGEE. CDR3 nucleotides: TGTGCCAGCAGCGTAGGGAGCGGGGGCCGACCCTACAATGAGCAGTTCTTC. Its protein is CASSVGSGGRPYNEQFF.

This clonotype was observed at least ten times. The gene calls are TRBV12-3 or TRBV12-4 and TRBJ1-4, with 11 nucleotides matching TRBD1. After removal of 5 bases from V and 7 bases from J, the junction contained 6 bases not matched to a gene. This CDR3 spans 15 amino acids. CDR3 amino acids: CASSLPGTGGEKLFF. CDR3 coding DNA: TGTGCCAGCAGTCTCCCCGGGACAGGGGGTGAAAAACTGTTTTTT.

This clonotype has a count of ten or more. The chain carries TRBV29-1 and TRBJ1-1; 7 bases are shared with TRBD1. Germline V lookup: CDR1 SQVTM, CDR2 ANQGSEA. V gave up 7 bases and J gave up 0 bases; unmatched junction bases: 5. The length of the CDR3 is 13 residues. This CDR3 reads CSARGTVNTEAFF. CDR3 sequence (DNA): TGCAGCGCCAGGGGGACAGTGAACACTGAAGCTTTCTTT. The entire variable domain, with the rest obtained from reference TRBV29-1 and TRBJ1-1, is as follows: SAVISQKPSRDICQRGTSLTIQCQVDSQVTMMFWYRQQPGQSLTLIATANQGSEATYESGFVIDKFPISRPNLTFSTLTVSNMSPEDSSIYLCSARGTVNTEAFFGQGTRLTVV.

This clonotype was observed many times. The chain links TRBV27 to TRBJ1-5; D unclear. Germline CDR1 and CDR2: MNHEY and SMNVEV (reference sequence). Trimming left V 6 bases short and J 0 bases short, with 12 bases between. This CDR3 is built from 15 residues. For the CDR3, the DNA is TGTGCCAGCAGACGGACGCGGGATAGCAATCAGCCCCAGCATTTT. Translated, it gives CASRRTRDSNQPQHF.

CDR3 amino acids: CASSVTSGSYEQYF. DNA for the CDR3: TGTGCCAGCAGCGTTACTAGCGGGAGCTACGAGCAGTACTTC. V and J are TRBV5-5 and TRBJ2-7; 11 nucleotides agree with TRBD2. Trimming took 4 bases from V and 3 from J; bases not matched to a gene: 3. In germline, CDR1 is SGHKS, CDR2 YYEKEE (reference sequence). The CDR3 is 14 residues long.

This clonotype showed up many times. V and J are TRBV28 and TRBJ2-2; maybe TRBD1 (5 bases). The CDR3 covers 16 residues. CDR1 and CDR2 (germline): MDHEN, SYDVKM. V lost 6 bases, J lost 1 base, and 15 bases lay in between. The CDR3 DNA reads as TGTGCCAGCAGACCTAGGTGGCAGGGGAACACCGGGGAGCTGTTTTTT. This codes for CASRPRWQGNTGELFF.

The rearrangement uses TRBV7-3 and TRBJ2-2, with 14 bases matching TRBD2. V shed 5 bases and J 5 bases; nucleotides not matched to a gene: 4. The germline V gene has CDR1 SGHTA and CDR2 FQGTGA. The CDR3 has 16 residues. The CDR3: CASSRLAGGPTGELFF. The CDR3 DNA follows: TGTGCCAGCAGCCGACTAGCGGGGGGGCCTACCGGGGAGCTGTTTTTT.

Turning to this clonotype: This CDR3 fails to terminate in the conserved phenylalanine or tryptophan, so it likely reflects a read error. The CDR3 region is CASRVDMNTEAFS. The CDR3 bases are TGCGCCAGCAGGGTCGACATGAACACTGAGGCTTTCTCT. The chain has TRBV5-1 and TRBJ1-1; D is undetermined. The CDR3 covers 13 residues. Per the germline V gene, CDR1 is SGHRS and CDR2 is YFSETQ.

This clonotype was seen ten or more times. The chain recombines TRBV7-2 with TRBJ1-3; tentative D call: TRBD1 (6 bases). The CDR3 is 15 residues long. Germline-derived CDR1 and CDR2 are SGHTA and FQGNSA. V was pared by 5 bases and J by 3 bases, with 14 bases between. Written as DNA, the CDR3 is TGTGCCAGCAGCGGGCACCGGACAGTTGGAAACACCATATATTTT. It specifies CASSGHRTVGNTIYF.

This clonotype was recorded many times. The chain joins TRBV5-1 to TRBJ2-2; D could derive from TRBD1 or TRBD2 (5 bases each). Trimming took 3 bases from V and 1 from J, leaving 10 bases between them. Germline CDR1 is SGHRS and CDR2 is YFSETQ. The CDR3 has 15 amino acids. The CDR3: CASSSGTVNTGELFF. The CDR3, as DNA: TGCGCCAGCAGCTCGGGGACCGTGAACACCGGGGAGCTGTTTTTT.

The chain joins TRBV12-3 or TRBV12-4 to TRBJ2-1; D remains ambiguous. The CDR3 covers 17 residues. Trimming stripped 4 bases from V and 0 bases from J, with 16 bases between. This chain's CDR3 is CASSWAPRSSSYNEQFF. The CDR3 DNA is TGTGCCAGCAGTTGGGCCCCGCGGAGTAGCTCCTACAATGAGCAGTTCTTC.

The chain joins TRBV11-3 to TRBJ2-7; D remains unclear. Germline CDR1 SGHNT, CDR2 YENEEA. The CDR3 has 14 residues. V gave up 5 bases and J gave up 2 bases, with 13 bases separating them. The CDR3 nucleotides are TGTGCCAGCAGCGCTACTACACCAGCCTACGAGCAGTACTTC. It is translated as CASSATTPAYEQYF.

This clonotype has ten or more counts. The V and J genes are TRBV28 and TRBJ2-3; 9 bases line up with TRBD1. The CDR3 is made up of 13 amino acids. V was pared by 9 bases and J by 1 base, with 2 bases of the junction left unmatched. Germline V gives CDR1 MDHEN, CDR2 SYDVKM. In DNA form, the CDR3 reads TGTGCCAGTCGGACAGGGGGCACAGATACGCAGTATTTT. The encoded protein is CASRTGGTDTQYF.

The chain employs TRBV13 and TRBJ2-2; no firm D call. Germline CDR1 reads PRHDT; CDR2 reads FYEKMQ (reference sequence). Trimming removed 4 bases at V and 5 bases at J, with 11 bases between. This CDR3 is built from 14 residues. The DNA of the CDR3 is TGTGCCAGCAGCTGGCGCCGACCGACCGGGGAGCTGTTTTTT. Its protein is CASSWRRPTGELFF.

CDR3 protein: CASRTGGSYEQYF. The CDR3 DNA sequence: TGTGCCTCCAGGACAGGGGGCTCCTACGAGCAGTACTTC. This chain uses TRBV19 with TRBJ2-7; 10 bases align to TRBD1. CDR3 size: 13 residues. Per germline, CDR1 LNHDA and CDR2 SQIVND (reference sequence). V trimming: 11 bases; J trimming: 0 bases; junction bases outside the gene matches: 4. The complete variable domain, with remaining parts taken from reference TRBV19 and TRBJ2-7, reads DGGITQSPKYLFRKEGQNVTLSCEQNLNHDAMYWYRQDPGQGLRLIYYSQIVNDFQKGDIAEGYSVSREKKESFPLTVTSAQKNPTAFYLCASRTGGSYEQYFGPGTRLTVT.

A word on this clonotype: This sequence may be a read error, since a much larger clone differs from it by one base. The chain links TRBV6-5 to TRBJ2-4, with 15 positions matching TRBD2. Germline CDR1 and CDR2: MNHEY and SVGAGI. Trimming removed 8 bases from V and 13 bases from J; junction bases left unmatched: 6. The CDR3 length is 13 residues. The CDR3 DNA sequence: TGTGCCAGCGGTTGGGGACTAGCGGGGGGACAGTACTTC. Translated, it gives CASGWGLAGGQYF.

This clonotype has a count of ten or more. For the CDR3, the DNA is TGTGCCAGCAGAACTGACAGATTCACCGGGGAGCTGTTTTTT. This codes for CASRTDRFTGELFF. The chain links TRBV27 to TRBJ2-2; a weak D match, TRBD1 (5 bases). V lost 6 bases and J lost 4, with 12 bases in between. CDR1 and CDR2 from the germline V gene are MNHEY and SMNVEV (reference sequence). The CDR3 length is 14 residues.

This clonotype has a handful of counts. The chain joins TRBV5-5 to TRBJ2-1; D remains ambiguous. The CDR3 spans 13 residues. Looked up from germline, CDR1 is SGHKS and CDR2 is YYEKEE (reference sequence). The V end lost 4 bases, the J end lost 8 bases, and 13 bases lay between the germline ends. The CDR3 DNA reads as TGTGCCAGCAGCCCCGGCTTCGACTATGAGCAGTTCTTC. This sequence encodes CASSPGFDYEQFF. The complete variable domain, with remaining parts taken from reference TRBV5-5 and TRBJ2-1, reads DAGVTQSPTHLIKTRGQQVTLRCSPISGHKSVSWYQQVLGQGPQFIFQYYEKEERGRGNFPDRFSARQFPNYSSELNVNALLLGDSALYLCASSPGFDYEQFFGPGTRLTVL.

This clonotype has at least ten counts. This rearrangement joins TRBV4-2 to TRBJ1-5; D gene unclear. This CDR3 comprises 13 residues. Per the germline V gene, CDR1 is LGHNA and CDR2 is YNFKEQ. V was pared by 4 bases and J by 7 bases, with 11 bases between. The CDR3 DNA reads as TGTGCCAGCAGCCTGTTAGATGAGCAGCCCCAGCATTTT. It encodes CASSLLDEQPQHF.